The clone carrying this T cell receptor (beta chain) was seen a few times. No antigen is known for it. MiXCR, applied by TCRdb to the reads, yields one record per CDR3 protein. The repertoire has 830,000 or so distinct CDR3 sequences, about 33% of them found once; the top ten carry roughly 12%. Germline V CDR1 and CDR2: LNHDA, SQIVND (reference sequence). Between the trimmed V and J ends, which lost 5 bases and 1 base, there was a span of 25 bases. This CDR3 has 19 amino acids. These data come from a study of T cell repertoires in cytomegalovirus infection. Across the whole study: The study used recently identified HLA-C-restricted and well-studied HLA-B-restricted CMV epitopes. Indications came from public TCR beta signatures; they pointed to CMV infection and to a matching HLA type.

Findings of the study overall: What dominated the ex vivo response were HLA-C-restricted CMV-specific TCR beta clonotypes. Public TCR beta family frequency separated CMV-and-HLA carriers, including in an independent cohort.

This TCR derives from a human donor in good health (CMV status not recorded). Some clones in this sample may be carry-over from other donors' samples. The sample was cultured CD8+ T cells from PBMCs, taken from culture after CMV antigen stimulation. The chain links TRBV19 to TRBJ2-3; D is uncertain. The CDR3 region has the DNA TGTGCCAGTAGTTTATCGAGATTAGTTTATTACACTGGCACAGATACGCAGTATTTT. It specifies CASSLSRLVYYTGTDTQYF. The full variable domain, rest sourced from reference TRBV19 and TRBJ2-3, is DGGITQSPKYLFRKEGQNVTLSCEQNLNHDAMYWYRQDPGQGLRLIYYSQIVNDFQKGDIAEGYSVSREKKESFPLTVTSAQKNPTAFYLCASSLSRLVYYTGTDTQYFGPGTRLTVL.